These 3 T cell receptor beta chains were sequenced from one sample in a study of STAT5B mutations in CD4+ large granular lymphocyte leukemia. Measured with immunoSEQ multiplex PCR; TCRdb has only the in-frame clones, and not every one. The data hold roughly 48,000 clones, with 60% to 75% observed a single time. The sample consisted of CD4+ T cells from blood buffy coats. The receptors come from a human donor in good health.

The chain joins TRBV28 to TRBJ2-1; 11 bases are a match to TRBD1. The CDR3 is 15 amino acids. Per germline, CDR1 MDHEN and CDR2 SYDVKM. The V gene end was trimmed by 5 bases and the J gene end by 3 bases; junction bases not matched to a gene: 3. The CDR3 protein is CASSRTGGLYNEQFF. The DNA for the CDR3 is TGTGCCAGCAGTCGGACAGGGGGCCTCTACAATGAGCAGTTCTTC.

The gene calls are TRBV7-2 and TRBJ2-3; D call uncertain. Per germline, CDR1 SGHTA and CDR2 FQGNSA. This CDR3 has 14 amino acids. V was clipped by 5 bases and J by 2 bases, with 11 bases between them. CDR3: CASSPLLNTDTQYF. DNA of the CDR3: TGTGCCAGCAGCCCCTTGCTTAACACAGATACGCAGTATTTT. The variable domain in full, with the rest retrieved from reference TRBV7-2 and TRBJ2-3, is GAGVSQSPSNKVTEKGKDVELRCDPISGHTALYWYRQSLGQGLEFLIYFQGNSAPDKSGLPSDRFSAERTGGSVSTLTIQRTQQEDSAVYLCASSPLLNTDTQYFGPGTRLTVL.

CDR3 amino acids: CASSFLPGLAGVEQYF. The DNA of the CDR3 is TGTGCCAGCAGCTTCCTTCCGGGACTAGCGGGGGTCGAGCAGTACTTC. This chain uses TRBV7-9 with TRBJ2-7; 14 bases are shared with TRBD2. The V and J ends lost 3 bases and 6 bases, in that order; junction bases with no gene match: 7. CDR3 length: 16 residues. Germline V gene sequence: CDR1 SEHNR, CDR2 FQNEAQ (reference sequence).